This is a list of T cell receptor beta chains from one sample in a study of molecular identifiers for immune sequencing clone quantification. TCRdb fed the PCR reads into MiXCR, producing one record per CDR3 protein. The sample has around 40,000 distinct CDR3 sequences, 15% to 20% seen once. The sequenced sample was naive CD8+ T cells from blood, with Jurkat cell RNA spiked in. The receptors were gathered from a human donor in good health. Some libraries in this study had Jurkat cell RNA spiked in. Both conserved end residues are part of each CDR3. The order of the fields is J gene, V gene, D gene, clone size, CDR3 protein, CDR3 DNA. The D gene is left open where the match is weak. The size of a clone is reported for some rows only, either as once, few or many, or as a class for expanded clones.

J gene: TRBJ2-3
V gene: TRBV20-1
D gene: TRBD2
clone size: many
CDR3 protein: CSVGGTSVPDTQYF
CDR3 DNA: TGCAGTGTAGGAGGAACTAGCGTTCCAGATACGCAGTATTTT

J gene: TRBJ1-5
V gene: TRBV28
D gene: -
clone size: many
CDR3 protein: CASSPRGQVVPNSNQPQHF
CDR3 DNA: TGTGCCAGCAGTCCTCGAGGGCAGGTTGTCCCTAATAGCAATCAGCCCCAGCATTTT

J gene: TRBJ2-7
V gene: TRBV6-5
D gene: TRBD1
clone size: many
CDR3 protein: CASSNRDRVFEQYF
CDR3 DNA: TGTGCCAGCAGTAATCGGGACAGGGTATTCGAGCAGTACTTC

J gene: TRBJ2-7
V gene: TRBV7-2
D gene: -
clone size: -
CDR3 protein: CASSLGVWGEQYF
CDR3 DNA: TGTGCCAGCAGCTTAGGAGTATGGGGCGAGCAGTACTTT

J gene: TRBJ2-7
V gene: TRBV10-3
D gene: -
clone size: many
CDR3 protein: CAISVGGASNEQYF
CDR3 DNA: TGTGCCATCAGTGTTGGGGGGGCCAGCAACGAGCAGTACTTC

J gene: TRBJ2-5
V gene: TRBV28
D gene: -
clone size: many
CDR3 protein: CASSMTTQETQYF
CDR3 DNA: TGTGCCAGCAGTATGACTACCCAAGAGACCCAGTACTTC

J gene: TRBJ2-7
V gene: TRBV4-1
D gene: TRBD1
clone size: many
CDR3 protein: CASSVGTGEYEQYF
CDR3 DNA: TGCGCCAGCAGCGTCGGGACAGGGGAATACGAGCAGTACTTC

J gene: TRBJ2-5
V gene: TRBV3-1
D gene: TRBD2
clone size: many
CDR3 protein: CASSQGGPSGGQETQYF
CDR3 DNA: TGTGCCAGCAGCCAAGGGGGCCCTAGCGGGGGTCAAGAGACCCAGTACTTC

J gene: TRBJ2-7
V gene: TRBV5-4
D gene: -
clone size: many
CDR3 protein: CASVGTGSEDEQYF
CDR3 DNA: TGTGCCAGCGTGGGCACAGGGTCGGAGGACGAGCAGTACTTC

J gene: TRBJ1-5
V gene: TRBV19
D gene: -
clone size: many
CDR3 protein: CASSLVGGGNQPQHF
CDR3 DNA: TGTGCCAGTAGTCTGGTGGGGGGCGGGAATCAGCCCCAGCATTTT

J gene: TRBJ1-2
V gene: TRBV13
D gene: TRBD1
clone size: many
CDR3 protein: CASSLGQGSYGYTF
CDR3 DNA: TGTGCCAGCAGCTTAGGACAGGGGAGCTATGGCTACACCTTC

J gene: TRBJ2-5
V gene: TRBV6-5
D gene: -
clone size: many
CDR3 protein: CASSYSTHQETQYF
CDR3 DNA: TGTGCCAGCAGTTACTCAACGCACCAAGAGACCCAGTACTTC

J gene: TRBJ2-1
V gene: TRBV6-5
D gene: -
clone size: many
CDR3 protein: CASSYSGVGEQFF
CDR3 DNA: TGTGCCAGCAGTTACTCCGGTGTAGGTGAGCAGTTCTTC

J gene: TRBJ2-7
V gene: TRBV7-9
D gene: TRBD1
clone size: many
CDR3 protein: CASSPGQRTYEQYF
CDR3 DNA: TGTGCCAGCAGCCCGGGACAGAGGACCTACGAGCAGTACTTC

J gene: TRBJ1-5
V gene: TRBV4-3
D gene: -
clone size: many
CDR3 protein: CASSQDNGQPQHF
CDR3 DNA: TGCGCCAGCAGCCAAGATAATGGTCAGCCCCAGCATTTT

J gene: TRBJ2-7
V gene: TRBV7-2
D gene: -
clone size: many
CDR3 protein: CASSSALAGFYEQYF
CDR3 DNA: TGTGCCAGCAGCTCCGCCCTGGCGGGGTTCTACGAGCAGTACTTC

J gene: TRBJ2-4
V gene: TRBV5-6
D gene: -
clone size: many
CDR3 protein: CASSFGEPLAKNIQYF
CDR3 DNA: TGTGCCAGCAGCTTTGGCGAGCCCCTAGCCAAAAACATTCAGTACTTC

J gene: TRBJ2-3
V gene: TRBV4-1
D gene: TRBD1
clone size: many
CDR3 protein: CASSQEDRVTDTQYF
CDR3 DNA: TGCGCCAGCAGCCAGGAGGACAGGGTTACAGATACGCAGTATTTT

J gene: TRBJ2-7
V gene: TRBV20-1
D gene: TRBD2
clone size: many
CDR3 protein: CSARDRGLAGSYEQYF
CDR3 DNA: TGCAGTGCTAGAGATAGAGGACTAGCGGGAAGCTACGAGCAGTACTTC

J gene: TRBJ2-5
V gene: TRBV7-3
D gene: -
clone size: many
CDR3 protein: CASSLNGGETQYF
CDR3 DNA: TGTGCCAGCAGCTTAAACGGGGGAGAGACCCAGTACTTC

J gene: TRBJ1-4
V gene: TRBV4-1
D gene: TRBD1
clone size: many
CDR3 protein: CASSQLQFTGVDSEKLFF
CDR3 DNA: TGCGCCAGCAGCCAGCTCCAATTCACAGGGGTGGATAGTGAAAAACTGTTTTTT

J gene: TRBJ1-5
V gene: TRBV24-1
D gene: TRBD1
clone size: many
CDR3 protein: CATGGQESNQPQHF
CDR3 DNA: TGTGCCACCGGGGGACAGGAGAGCAATCAGCCCCAGCATTTT

J gene: TRBJ2-2
V gene: TRBV28
D gene: TRBD2
clone size: many
CDR3 protein: CASSWLASGNTGELFF
CDR3 DNA: TGTGCCAGCAGTTGGTTGGCTAGCGGGAACACCGGGGAGCTGTTTTTT